This TCR beta chain is drawn from a study of blood T cell repertoires in COVID-19. Study in general: The analysed material was cDNA or gDNA that came from T cells, B-cell-depleted T cells, or PBMCs.

Looked up from germline, CDR1 is LNHDA and CDR2 is SQIVND (reference sequence). CDR3 length: 15 amino acids. V dropped 2 bases and J dropped 2 bases, with 7 bases sitting between them. This clone was counted once. Profiled with immunoSEQ multiplex PCR; TCRdb holds only in-frame clones, not every one. The sample has 100,000 to 150,000 clones, more than 60% seen once; the top ten hold approximately 1.9%. Sequenced sample: peripheral blood. This sequence originates from a woman in her 70s with acute or convalescent COVID-19. The chain employs TRBV19 and TRBJ2-6; D is unclear. CDR3 nucleotide sequence: TGTGCCAGTAGTATACGACAACCTGGGGCCAACGTCCTGACTTTC. Protein: CASSIRQPGANVLTF.